The rows below give T cell receptor beta chains drawn from one sample of a study of PD-1 blockade in classical Hodgkin lymphoma. Clones were read by immunoSEQ multiplex PCR, and TCRdb kept only the in-frame ones, dropping some. The data hold 30,000 to 40,000 clones, with 90% to 95% observed a single time. The sample consisted of CD4+ T cells from blood, taken before the fourth cycle of nivolumab. These receptors came from a human donor with classical Hodgkin lymphoma. CDR3s include the opening cysteine and the closing phenylalanine or tryptophan. D genes are given only for firm matches. Clone size is stated in some rows and not others, as once, few, many or a class when expanded.

j_call v_call clone_size d_call cdr3_nt cdr3_aa
TRBJ2-2 TRBV7-9 - TRBD1 TGTGCCAGCCCCAGGGGGTCCGGGGAGCTGTTTTTT CASPRGSGELFF
TRBJ2-5 TRBV21-1 - - TGTGCCAGCAGCACCAGCTACAGGGCTGGTAAGACCCAGTACTTC CASSTSYRAGKTQYF
TRBJ2-1 TRBV7-9 - - TGTGCCAGCAGCTTGACCGGGTTACCCAGAGGTGAGCAGTTCTTC CASSLTGLPRGEQFF
TRBJ2-5 TRBV28 - - TGTGCCAGCAGTTCCCGTAGGTGGTCCCAAGAGACCCAGTACTTC CASSSRRWSQETQYF
TRBJ1-3 TRBV14 - - TGTGCCAGCAGCCAAGAAGGCTACTCTGGAAACACCATATATTTT CASSQEGYSGNTIYF
TRBJ2-7 TRBV2 - TRBD1 TGTGCCAGCAGCGAACAGGGGTTGAACGAGCAGTACTTC CASSEQGLNEQYF
TRBJ1-5 TRBV19 - - TGTGCCAGTAGTATATTAGACCAGCCCCAGCATTTT CASSILDQPQHF
TRBJ2-7 TRBV27 once - TGTGCCAGCCGTCCGGGACCGTCACCGGAGCAGTACTTC CASRPGPSPEQYF
TRBJ2-7 TRBV15 - - TGTGCCACCAGCAGAGATCCTCCCGGTAGGGGGGCGCAGTACTTC CATSRDPPGRGAQYF
TRBJ1-1 TRBV7-6 - - TGTGCCAGCAGCTGGGACTCGAACACTGAAGCTTTCTTT CASSWDSNTEAFF
TRBJ2-7 TRBV5-3 - - TGTGCCAGAAGCTGGGGCAAGAATATTCCCTACGAGCAGTACTTC CARSWGKNIPYEQYF
TRBJ2-3 TRBV7-9 - TRBD2 TGTGCCAGCAGCTCGCGGGGGGCCACAGAAGATACGCAGTATTTT CASSSRGATEDTQYF
TRBJ2-2 TRBV7-3 - - TGTGCCAGCAGCTTAAATAGGGGTAGCACCGGGGAGCTGTTTTTT CASSLNRGSTGELFF
TRBJ2-2 TRBV30 - - TGTGCCTGGACCGCAACCTGGGGGACCGGGGAGCTGTTTTTT CAWTATWGTGELFF
TRBJ2-7 TRBV7-9 - - TGTGCCAGCAGCTCGGTCCAGGGGCGGCAGTACTTC CASSSVQGRQYF
TRBJ2-3 TRBV27 - - TGTGCCAGCAGTTTTCTCGGGGGCGGGAGATCAAGCACAGATACGCAGTATTTT CASSFLGGGRSSTDTQYF
TRBJ2-5 TRBV6-1 - - TGTGCCAGCAGTGGGCTACTGAACCCTCAAGAGACCCAGTACTTC CASSGLLNPQETQYF
TRBJ1-4 TRBV29-1 - - TGCAGCGTTGAATCCCAGGCCCGGGGTGAAAAACTGTTTTTT CSVESQARGEKLFF
TRBJ2-3 TRBV7-6 once TRBD1 TGTGCCAGCAGCTTAGGCCCGGACAGGGCGTTCACAGATACGCAGTATTTT CASSLGPDRAFTDTQYF
TRBJ2-7 TRBV7-1 - - TGTGCCAGCAGCTTAGGGCTCCGCGACGAGCAGTACTTC CASSLGLRDEQYF
TRBJ1-2 TRBV5-4 - - TGTGCCAGCAGCGTGGGAATCGCTAACTATGGCTACACCTTC CASSVGIANYGYTF
TRBJ1-1 TRBV2 - - TGTGCCAGCAGTGTAACAGACCAACCGAACACTGAAGCTTTCTTT CASSVTDQPNTEAFF
TRBJ1-4 TRBV15 - TRBD1 TGTGCCACCAGCAGAGATGCCGGGACAGGGGATGAAAAACTGTTTTTT CATSRDAGTGDEKLFF
TRBJ1-4 TRBV5-1 - - TGCGCCAGCAGCTTGGATGGCAGGGGTAATGAAAAACTGTTTTTT CASSLDGRGNEKLFF
TRBJ2-7 TRBV28 - TRBD1 TGTGCCAGCAGCCCCTATTGGGGACAGGGGACCTACGAGCAGTACTTC CASSPYWGQGTYEQYF
TRBJ2-6 TRBV7-8 - - TGTGCCAGCAGCCTAATCGGGGGCGGGGCTCCCGGGGCCAACGTCCTGACTTTC CASSLIGGGAPGANVLTF
TRBJ2-7 TRBV12-5 few - TGTGCTAGTGGTCCCCAGGGAGCGCAGTACTTC CASGPQGAQYF
TRBJ1-2 TRBV6-6 - - TGTGCCAGCAGTTACTCCCCCGGCAGGAATGGCTACACCTTC CASSYSPGRNGYTF
TRBJ1-2 TRBV28 - TRBD1 TGTGCCAGCAGTCGGACAGGGTCTAACTATGGCTACACCTTC CASSRTGSNYGYTF